Described below is a single T cell receptor (beta chain) sequence and its context. In the study's own analysis: Reference gene primers were amplified, and this amplification served to estimate nucleated cell counts. Libraries were prepared by immunoSEQ multiplex PCR; TCRdb keeps only in-frame clonotypes and omits some of them. Clone size and V and J calls were adopted from that table, with D and trimming inferred from the DNA. The sample holds about 99,000 clones; around 88% are singletons and the top ten take around 3.5%. This specimen comes from a study of blood T cell repertoires in COVID-19. Study in general: The United States, Italy and Spain provided the acute and convalescent COVID-19 samples. Sources were T cells, B-cell-depleted T cells, or PBMCs; the material itself was cDNA or gDNA.

The V gene lost 0 bases and the J gene lost 3 bases, with 11 bases spanning the gap. CDR1 and CDR2 from the germline V gene are GTSNPN and SVGIG (reference sequence). The CDR3 runs to 14 residues. This TCR was sampled from a human donor in a cohort sampled during active COVID-19. The source material was peripheral blood. The rearrangement joins TRBV30 to TRBJ1-1, with D hard to call. The DNA of the CDR3 is TGTGCCTGGAGTGTACAGTTCGGGGACACTGAAGCTTTCTTT. Protein: CAWSVQFGDTEAFF.